The TCR beta chain described here comes from a study of blood T cell repertoires in COVID-19. Produced via immunoSEQ multiplex PCR; TCRdb's table is partial and in-frame only. The repertoire holds about 50,000 clones, with roughly 84% as singletons. This CDR3 spans 16 amino acids. CDR1 SGHTA and CDR2 FQGNSA come from the germline V gene. The V and J ends lost 1 base and 2 bases, in that order; junction bases with no gene match: 6. This chain connects TRBV7-2 to TRBJ2-7; 9 bases match TRBD2. The sample taken for sequencing was peripheral blood. The origin of this receptor is a human donor in a cohort sampled during active COVID-19. The CDR3 spells CASSLDLSSGAYEQYF. The DNA of the CDR3 is TGTGCCAGCAGCTTAGATCTGTCTAGCGGGGCCTACGAGCAGTACTTC.